This TCR beta chain came from a study of T cells in localized non-small cell lung cancer. Overall study findings and caveats: Among the tissues sampled, uninvolved adjacent lung had the highest T cell clonality, above tumor. Tumor samples were not multi-region, leaving intratumor heterogeneity unexcluded. Appearing in adjacent lung were a median about 57 of the top 100 tumor clones. Greater blood T cell density accompanied longer overall survival.

Clones were sequenced by immunoSEQ multiplex PCR, and TCRdb holds only the in-frame ones, with some missing. This sample has around 70,000 clones, with roughly 83% found just once. This clone was observed once. Its cognate antigen is unknown. With V trimmed by 0 bases and J by 2 bases, 6 bases remained unmatched. The CDR3 length is 16 residues. The V gene's germline CDR1 is SGDLS and CDR2 YYNGEE. Sample: peripheral blood, taken before any cancer treatment. This chain uses TRBV9 with TRBJ2-3, with 7 positions matching TRBD2. The sequence derives from a female donor older than 55 with stage I lung adenocarcinoma. CDR3 sequence: CASSVGAGAPTDTQYF. CDR3 nucleotides: TGTGCCAGCAGCGTAGGTGCGGGAGCGCCCACAGATACGCAGTATTTT.